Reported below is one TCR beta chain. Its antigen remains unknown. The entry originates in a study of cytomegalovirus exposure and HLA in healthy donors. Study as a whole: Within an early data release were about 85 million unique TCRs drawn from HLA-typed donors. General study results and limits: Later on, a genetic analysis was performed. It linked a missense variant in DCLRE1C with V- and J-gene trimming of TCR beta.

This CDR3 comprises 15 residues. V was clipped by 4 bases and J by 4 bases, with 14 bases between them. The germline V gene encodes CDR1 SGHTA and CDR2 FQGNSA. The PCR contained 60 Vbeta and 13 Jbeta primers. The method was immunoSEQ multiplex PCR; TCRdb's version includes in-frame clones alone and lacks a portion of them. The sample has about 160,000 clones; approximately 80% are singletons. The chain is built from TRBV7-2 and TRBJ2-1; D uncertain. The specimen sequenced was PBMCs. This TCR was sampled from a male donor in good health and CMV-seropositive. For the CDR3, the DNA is TGTGCCAGCAGCTCAAACCCCAACGGTTACAATGAGCAGTTCTTC. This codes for CASSSNPNGYNEQFF.